The rows below give T cell receptor beta chains drawn from one sample of a study of T-cell memory formation after mild COVID-19. TCRdb ran MiXCR on the 5' RACE reads and lists one entry per CDR3 protein. Of approximately 580,000 distinct CDR3 sequences in the sample, around 21% are singletons; the top ten hold about 12%. The sequenced material came from PBMCs or a T cell subset sorted from them (not recorded which). These TCRs come from an adult woman who had mild COVID-19 (a few samples of this study predate the infection). Cell type and time point are not known. Each CDR3 is given with its conserved first and last residue.

>TRBJ1-2|TRBV5-1
CASSLSQGGSGYTF
>TRBJ2-2|TRBV24-1
CATSEPTGSNTGELFF
>TRBJ2-7|TRBV6-6
CASSTPGTSIYEQYF
>TRBJ1-1|TRBV12-3/TRBV12-4
CASSKQGGGTEAFF
>TRBJ2-7|TRBV3-1
CASSQTTGQNEQYF
>TRBJ2-5|TRBV20-1
CSASRVRETQYF
>TRBJ2-1|TRBV6-2/TRBV6-3
CASSYGGRYMIEQFF
>TRBJ2-7|TRBV30
CAWRQEANSYEQYF
>TRBJ2-3|TRBV7-2
CASSSGAWVDTQYF
>TRBJ2-7|TRBV18
CASSPPGLAGGYEQYF
>TRBJ2-7|TRBV7-9
CASSPWTGKSSYEQYF
>TRBJ2-5|TRBV12-3/TRBV12-4
CASSNPRVGQETQYF
>TRBJ2-1|TRBV5-1
CASGTSGGPFDEQFF
>TRBJ1-1|TRBV10-3
CAISDPGRNNTEAFF
>TRBJ2-7|TRBV5-1
CASSQGGFYEQYF
>TRBJ2-1|TRBV5-6
CASSLASSSVYNEQFF